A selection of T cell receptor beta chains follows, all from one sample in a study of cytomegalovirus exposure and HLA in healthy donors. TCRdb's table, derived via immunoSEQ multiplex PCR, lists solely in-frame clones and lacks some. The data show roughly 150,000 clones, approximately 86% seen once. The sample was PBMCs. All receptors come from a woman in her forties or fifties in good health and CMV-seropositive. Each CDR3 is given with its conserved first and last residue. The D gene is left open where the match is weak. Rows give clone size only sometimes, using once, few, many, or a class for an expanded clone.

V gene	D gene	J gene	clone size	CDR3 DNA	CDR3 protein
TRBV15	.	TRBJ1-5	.	TGTGCCACCAGCAGAGATAGAGGAAGCAATCAGCCCCAGCATTTT	CATSRDRGSNQPQHF
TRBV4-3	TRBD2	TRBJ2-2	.	TGCGCCAGCAGTCATGCCCCCCAGCGGGGGGGCTCCGGGGAGCTGTTTTTT	CASSHAPQRGGSGELFF
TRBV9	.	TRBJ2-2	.	TGTGCCAGCAGCACACGGACAGACACCGGGGAGCTGTTTTTT	CASSTRTDTGELFF
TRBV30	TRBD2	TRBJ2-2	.	TGTGCCCAAAGGGGAGGGAAAGTGAACACCGGGGAGCTGTTTTTT	CAQRGGKVNTGELFF
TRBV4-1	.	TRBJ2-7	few	TGCGCCAGCAGCCAACTGCCTACCCGGGAAACCTACGAGCAGTACTTC	CASSQLPTRETYEQYF
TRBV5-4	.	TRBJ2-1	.	TGTGCCAGCAGCTTGGAGGTGGGGGGGCGGGGCAATGAGCAGTTCTTC	CASSLEVGGRGNEQFF
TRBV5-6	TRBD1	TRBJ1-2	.	TGTGCCAGCAGCTTGACAGGGGGAGGCGGCTACACCTTC	CASSLTGGGGYTF
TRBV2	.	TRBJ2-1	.	TGTGCCAGCCAGTTGGGGCCGAACAATGAGCAGTTCTTC	CASQLGPNNEQFF
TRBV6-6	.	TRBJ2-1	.	TGTGCCAGCAGAAGAGGAGAGTCTGAGCAGTTCTTC	CASRRGESEQFF
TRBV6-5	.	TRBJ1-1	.	TGTGCCAGCGTCGACAGCTGGAACACTGAAGCTTTCTTT	CASVDSWNTEAFF
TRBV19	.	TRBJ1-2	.	TGTGCCAGTACCGGGGGTAACTATGGCTACACCTTC	CASTGGNYGYTF
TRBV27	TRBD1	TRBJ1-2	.	TGTGCCAGCAGTTTACACTCAGGGGGGAGCTACACCTTC	CASSLHSGGSYTF
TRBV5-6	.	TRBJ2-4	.	TGTGCCAGCAGCTTGTATGATAGCCTAGCCAAAAACATTCAGTACTTC	CASSLYDSLAKNIQYF
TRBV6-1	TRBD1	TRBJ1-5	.	TGTGCCAGCATTCGGGACAGTTATAGCAATCAGCCCCAGCATTTT	CASIRDSYSNQPQHF
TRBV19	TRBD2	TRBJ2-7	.	TGTGCCAGTAGGGATAGCGGGAGGAACTCCTACGAGCAGTACTTC	CASRDSGRNSYEQYF
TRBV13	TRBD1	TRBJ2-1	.	TGTGCCAGCACTCCCCCGGGACAGTACAATGAGCAGTTCTTC	CASTPPGQYNEQFF
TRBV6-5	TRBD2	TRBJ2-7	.	TGTGCCAGCAGTTACTCTTCTAGCGGCCCCTACGAGCAGTACTTC	CASSYSSSGPYEQYF
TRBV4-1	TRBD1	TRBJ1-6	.	TGCGCCAGCAGCCAAGAGGACAGGGTTCGTAATTCACCCCTCCACTTT	CASSQEDRVRNSPLHF
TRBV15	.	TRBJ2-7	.	TGTGCCACCAGCAGAGATGTCAGGGCCTACGAGCAGTACTTC	CATSRDVRAYEQYF
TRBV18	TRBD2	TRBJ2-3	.	TGTGCCAGCTCACCATCTGCTTTAGCGGGGTACACAGATACGCAGTATTTT	CASSPSALAGYTDTQYF
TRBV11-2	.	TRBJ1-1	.	TGTGCCAGCAGCTTAGGAGCGAACACTGAAGCTTTCTTT	CASSLGANTEAFF
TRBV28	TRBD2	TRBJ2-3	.	TGTGCCAGCAGTTCATTGGTGGGCGGGGGTGCAGATACGCAGTATTTT	CASSSLVGGGADTQYF
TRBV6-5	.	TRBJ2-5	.	TGTGCCAGCAGTTCCCCGAGGGAACCAACAGAGACCCAGTACTTC	CASSSPREPTETQYF
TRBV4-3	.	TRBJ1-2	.	TGCGCCAGCAGCCAAGTGGGCTCACAGGGAAATGGCTACACCTTC	CASSQVGSQGNGYTF
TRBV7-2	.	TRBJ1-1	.	TGTGCCAGCAGCCATGGAAGGGGGGGCACTGAAGCTTTCTTT	CASSHGRGGTEAFF
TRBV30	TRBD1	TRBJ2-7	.	TGTGCCTGGAGTGTACACAGGGGGCGCTACGAGCAGTACTTC	CAWSVHRGRYEQYF
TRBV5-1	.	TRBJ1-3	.	TGCGCCAGCAGCTTGAGAGATGGAAACACCATATATTTT	CASSLRDGNTIYF
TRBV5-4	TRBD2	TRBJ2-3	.	TGTGCCAGCAGCTCGCGGACTAGCGGGGGGGCAACAGATACGCAGTATTTT	CASSSRTSGGATDTQYF
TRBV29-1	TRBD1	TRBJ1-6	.	TGCAGCGTTAGACAGGGGGCAAGTTCACCCCTCCACTTT	CSVRQGASSPLHF
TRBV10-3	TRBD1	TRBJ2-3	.	TGTGCCATCATGGGGGGCCGGGACAGGGGTTCAGATACGCAGTATTTT	CAIMGGRDRGSDTQYF
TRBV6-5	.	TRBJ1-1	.	TGTGCCAGCAGGGGGACATCGATGAACACTGAAGCTTTCTTT	CASRGTSMNTEAFF
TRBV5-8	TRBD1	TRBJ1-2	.	TGTGCCAGCAGCTTCCAGACAGGGGGAAGAGGAGGCTACACCTTC	CASSFQTGGRGGYTF
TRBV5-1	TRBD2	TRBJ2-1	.	TGCGCCAGCAGCTTTAGCGGGGGGGTTAACAATGAGCAGTTCTTC	CASSFSGGVNNEQFF
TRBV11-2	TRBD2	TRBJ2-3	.	TGTGCCAGCAGCTTGGCGGGGGGACGAAATACGCAGTATTTT	CASSLAGGRNTQYF
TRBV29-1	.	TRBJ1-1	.	TGCAGCGGGGTTACAGGGAACACTGAAGCTTTCTTT	CSGVTGNTEAFF
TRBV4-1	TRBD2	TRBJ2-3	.	TGCGCCAGCAGCCAAGGGGATCCTAGCGGGGGGCTGGCGAAAGATACGCAGTATTTT	CASSQGDPSGGLAKDTQYF
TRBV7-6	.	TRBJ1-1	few	TGTGCCAGCAGCTCCGACAGGTACACTGAAGCTTTCTTT	CASSSDRYTEAFF
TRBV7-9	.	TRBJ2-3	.	TGTGCCAGCAGCTCTCAGACTGGATTCCAGCGGACTAGCACAGATACGCAGTATTTT	CASSSQTGFQRTSTDTQYF
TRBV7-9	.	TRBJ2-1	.	TGTGCCAGCAGCTTCTTAGATTCGGGGTACAATGAGCAGTTCTTC	CASSFLDSGYNEQFF
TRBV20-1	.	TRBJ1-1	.	TGCAGTGCTAGGCGGGACACTGAAGCTTTCTTT	CSARRDTEAFF
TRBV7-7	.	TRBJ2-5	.	TGTGCTAGCAGCTTGGGCTACGGAGGCCAAGAGACCCAGTACTTC	CASSLGYGGQETQYF
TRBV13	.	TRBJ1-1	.	TGTGCCAGCAGCTTAGTGCGCAGGGCTTCTGAAGCTTTCTTT	CASSLVRRASEAFF
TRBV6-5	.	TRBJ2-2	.	TGTGCCAGCAGTAAAACAACCGGGGAGCTGTTTTTT	CASSKTTGELFF
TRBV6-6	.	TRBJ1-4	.	TGTGCCAGCAGTTACTCGGGGGCGACTAATGAAAAACTGTTTTTT	CASSYSGATNEKLFF
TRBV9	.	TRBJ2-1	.	TGTGCCAGCAGCCTGAGCGGGCTGGGAAATGAGCAGTTCTTC	CASSLSGLGNEQFF
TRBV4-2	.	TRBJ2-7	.	TGTGCCAGCAGCCAAGACGGATACGGAGGGACAGAAACCTACGAGCAGTACTTC	CASSQDGYGGTETYEQYF
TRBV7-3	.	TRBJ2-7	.	TGTGCCAGCAGCCCTGGGGGGGCCAGGGAATACGAGCAGTACTTC	CASSPGGAREYEQYF
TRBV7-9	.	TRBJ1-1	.	TGTGCCAGCAGCTTAGGCGTAGTGAACACTGAAGCTTTCTTT	CASSLGVVNTEAFF
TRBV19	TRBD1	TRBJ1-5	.	TGTGCCAGTAGTCCCAGGGGGCAGGGTCAGCCCCAGCATTTT	CASSPRGQGQPQHF
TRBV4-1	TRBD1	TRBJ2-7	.	TGCGCCAGCAGCCACCCCGGGACAGGTCTATACGAGCAGTACTTC	CASSHPGTGLYEQYF
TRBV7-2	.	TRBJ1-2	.	TGTGCCAGCAGCGTAACGGCGGCAGCCCGAACTTCCTATGGCTACACCTTC	CASSVTAAARTSYGYTF
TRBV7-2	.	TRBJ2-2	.	TGTGCCAGCAGCTGGCGGGGGCTGAACACCGGGGAGCTGTTTTTT	CASSWRGLNTGELFF
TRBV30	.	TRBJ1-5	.	TGTGCCTGGAGTCCAGGGTGGAATCAGCCCCAGCATTTT	CAWSPGWNQPQHF
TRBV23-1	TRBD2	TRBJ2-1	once	TGCGCCAGCAGTCTTTTTTGGTGTCCCAACTACGCTAGCGGGGGACGATCCTACAATGAGCAGTTCTTC	CASSLFWCPNYASGGRSYNEQFF
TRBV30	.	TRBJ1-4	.	TGTGCCTGGAGCGCGGGGCAGGGAGGGATCGGAGAAAAACTGTTTTTT	CAWSAGQGGIGEKLFF
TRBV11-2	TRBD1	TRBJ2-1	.	TGTGCCAGCAGCTTGTACGGACAGGCGAACAATGAGCAGTTCTTC	CASSLYGQANNEQFF
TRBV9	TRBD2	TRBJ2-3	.	TGTGCCAGCAGCGTAGGAACTAGCGGGGGCCCGACCACAGATACGCAGTATTTT	CASSVGTSGGPTTDTQYF
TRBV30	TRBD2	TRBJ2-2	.	TGTGCCTGGGGGACTAGCGGGGGTATGAACACCGGGGAGCTGTTTTTT	CAWGTSGGMNTGELFF
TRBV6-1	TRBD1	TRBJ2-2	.	TGTGCCAGCAGTGGCCGGGACAGGGGAACCGGGGAGCTGTTTTTT	CASSGRDRGTGELFF